These T cell receptor beta chains were read from a single sample in a study of shared clonotypes between healthy human individuals. Method: immunoSEQ multiplex PCR; TCRdb's copy keeps in-frame clones and lacks some. The sample lists approximately 470,000 clones, about 78% occurring once. The sequenced sample was PBMCs. These receptors were taken from a woman in her 40s in good health. Some clones in this sample may be carry-over from other donors' samples. CDR3s include the opening cysteine and the closing phenylalanine or tryptophan. A D gene is named only where the DNA matches it firmly. Size is stated for part of the rows, as once, few or many counts, or as a class when the clone is expanded.

J,V,size,D,DNA,CDR3
TRBJ1-3,TRBV7-9,few,.,TGTGCCAGCAGCTTATCCGGTGGAAACACCATATATTTT,CASSLSGGNTIYF
TRBJ1-4,TRBV6-1,.,.,TGTGCCAGCAGTGAAGTGCCCAGGGTGGAGGAAAAACTGTTTTTT,CASSEVPRVEEKLFF
TRBJ2-7,TRBV18,.,.,TGTGCCAGCTCAAACCAGGTCAACGAGCAGTACTTC,CASSNQVNEQYF
TRBJ2-7,TRBV28,.,.,TGTGCCAGCAGGCCACAGGGTTTGTGGGAGCAGTACTTC,CASRPQGLWEQYF
TRBJ2-1,TRBV10-1,.,TRBD2,TGCGCCAGCAGTGAGTCGATTAGAGGGACTAGCGGGTACAATGAGCAGTTCTTC,CASSESIRGTSGYNEQFF
TRBJ1-5,TRBV7-8,.,.,TGTGCCAGCAGCCTCGGGCGGGTTCCAAATCAGCCCCAGCATTTT,CASSLGRVPNQPQHF
TRBJ1-1,TRBV28,once,TRBD1,TGTGCCAGCTTCTCCCCCGAGGGGGCGGGGACTGAAGCTTTCTTT,CASFSPEGAGTEAFF
TRBJ2-5,TRBV30,.,.,TGTGCCTGGAGTCCTACTAATTCTGGGAGTGAGAACTTC,CAWSPTNSGSENF
TRBJ1-3,TRBV10-3,.,.,TGTGCCATCAGAAGTGGAAACACCATATATTTT,CAIRSGNTIYF
TRBJ2-1,TRBV10-2,once,.,TGCGCCACCGGGGGGCTAGCGGCCTACAATGAGCAGTTCTTC,CATGGLAAYNEQFF
TRBJ1-4,TRBV28,.,.,TGTGCCAGCAGTCCCACAGGAGTCTTTAATGAAAAACTGTTTTTT,CASSPTGVFNEKLFF
TRBJ1-1,TRBV6-6,.,TRBD1,TGTGCCAGCAGTCGTGACTCGACAGGGTCCACTGAAGCTTTCTTT,CASSRDSTGSTEAFF
TRBJ1-1,TRBV30,.,.,TGTGCCTGGAGTGCTGACCGGATAGAAGCTTTCTTT,CAWSADRIEAFF
TRBJ1-4,TRBV11-2,few,.,TGTGCCAGCAGCGTGAACCGGGGGAGTTATGAAAAACTGTTTTTT,CASSVNRGSYEKLFF